This entry lists 13 T cell receptor beta chains sequenced from one sample in a study of blood T cell repertoires in COVID-19. Generated by immunoSEQ multiplex PCR, the TCRdb table keeps only in-frame clones and is missing some. The sample lists 200,000 to 250,000 clones; 88% were seen once. The sample consisted of peripheral blood. The receptors were sampled from a woman aged 25-40 years with COVID-19, enrolled during active disease.

This clone was seen more than once but under ten times. The chain carries TRBV27 and TRBJ1-1; D may be TRBD1 (5 bases). There are 13 residues in the CDR3. Germline CDR1 reads MNHEY; CDR2 reads SMNVEV (reference sequence). Trimming stripped 3 bases from V and 3 bases from J, with 8 bases between. CDR3 in amino acids: CASSLDTYTEAFF. CDR3 DNA: TGTGCCAGCAGTTTGGACACGTACACTGAAGCTTTCTTT.

The chain recombines TRBV11-2 with TRBJ1-1; D unresolved. The CDR3 extends over 11 amino acids. V lost 6 bases and J 8 bases, leaving 10 bases between the germline ends. The germline gives CDR1 SGHAT, CDR2 FQNNGV. DNA for the CDR3: TGTGCCAGCAGGTTCGGGTCCGAAGCTTTCTTT. Amino acids: CASRFGSEAFF. Drawing the rest from reference TRBV11-2 and TRBJ1-1, the complete variable domain is EAGVAQSPRYKIIEKRQSVAFWCNPISGHATLYWYQQILGQGPKLLIQFQNNGVVDDSQLPKDRFSAERLKGVDSTLKIQPAKLEDSAVYLCASRFGSEAFFGQGTRLTVV.

This clone has only a few counts. CDR3 bases: TGTGCCAGCAGTCCCAAATACGGACAGGGATGGGTCACTGAAGCTTTCTTT. It is translated as CASSPKYGQGWVTEAFF. The chain uses TRBV27 and TRBJ1-1; 8 bases are a match to TRBD1. V trimming: 5 bases; J trimming: 4 bases; junction bases outside the gene matches: 15. CDR1 and CDR2 from the germline V gene are MNHEY and SMNVEV (reference sequence). The CDR3 runs to 17 residues.

The chain carries TRBV21-1 and TRBJ2-7; the table gives TRBD1 as D, unverified against the DNA. TRBV21-1 counts as a pseudogene. The CDR3 covers 16 residues. The CDR3 sequence: CASSVSAVTGTHEQYF. The DNA for the CDR3 is TGTGCCAGCAGCGTTTCCGCCGTGACAGGGACCCACGAGCAGTACTTC.

The sample holds a few counts of this clone. The chain links TRBV29-1 to TRBJ1-1; TRBD1 matches at 10 bases. The CDR3 loop spans 12 amino acids. Germline V gene data show CDR1 as SQVTM and CDR2 as ANQGSEA. V was pared by 2 bases and J by 10 bases, with 4 bases of the junction left unmatched. Here the CDR3 DNA reads TGCAGCGTTGAATTCGGACAGGGGGTAGCTTTCTTT. This codes for CSVEFGQGVAFF.

The chain carries TRBV18 and TRBJ1-1; D ambiguous. Germline V gene lookup returns CDR1 KGHSH and CDR2 LQKENI. Trimming stripped 3 bases from V and 3 bases from J, with 8 bases between. The CDR3 totals 13 residues. The CDR3 spells CASSPRVDTEAFF. In DNA form, the CDR3 reads TGTGCCAGCTCACCCCGGGTAGACACTGAAGCTTTCTTT.

The chain employs TRBV30 and TRBJ1-5, with 11 bases fitting TRBD1. CDR1 and CDR2 from the germline V gene are GTSNPN and SVGIG (reference sequence). V lost 7 bases and J lost 4; bases outside the gene matches: 9. The CDR3 has 15 residues. CDR3 region: CAFSRGTGGNQPQHF. CDR3 in DNA: TGTGCCTTTTCCCGTGGGACAGGGGGAAATCAGCCCCAGCATTTT.

This chain joins TRBV11-2 and TRBJ2-3; D is perhaps TRBD2 (5 bases). Germline V gene data show CDR1 as SGHAT and CDR2 as FQNNGV. This CDR3 region has 12 residues. V lost 3 bases and J lost 8, with 9 bases in between. The CDR3 sequence: CASSLDSGTQYF. The CDR3 nucleotides are TGTGCCAGCAGCTTGGACTCCGGTACGCAGTATTTT.

The chain employs TRBV7-2 and TRBJ1-4; a weak D match, TRBD1 (5 bases). Germline CDR1 SGHTA, CDR2 FQGNSA. Trimming took 4 bases from V and 7 from J, leaving 13 bases between them. The CDR3 is 14 amino acids. CDR3 DNA: TGTGCCAGCAGCTCTCAAGGGGTCGGTGAAAAACTGTTTTTT. Protein: CASSSQGVGEKLFF.

V and J are TRBV7-9 and TRBJ1-3; 8 bases line up with TRBD1. From germline, CDR1 is SEHNR and CDR2 FQNEAQ (reference sequence). The CDR3 is made up of 14 amino acids. V trimming: 5 bases; J trimming: 2 bases; junction bases outside the gene matches: 2. The CDR3 coding sequence is TGTGCCAGCAGCCCGACAGGGGCTGGAAACACCATATATTTT. Translating it yields CASSPTGAGNTIYF.

This clone was detected only once. This chain joins TRBV4-1 and TRBJ2-2; 7 nucleotides align to TRBD1. CDR1 is MGHRA and CDR2 is YSYEKL in the germline V gene. The CDR3 sequence is 17 residues long. V lost 3 bases to trimming and J lost 7 bases; unmatched junction nucleotides: 14. This CDR3 is CASSHHFGQVNGGELFF. DNA of the CDR3: TGCGCCAGCAGCCACCACTTTGGACAGGTGAATGGCGGGGAGCTGTTTTTT.

This clone was seen a handful of times. The V and J genes are TRBV14 and TRBJ2-7; D perhaps matches TRBD1 (6 bases). CDR3 length equals 14 residues. V was clipped by 4 bases and J by 3 bases, with 13 bases between them. Germline CDR1 is SGHDN and CDR2 is FVKESK. The CDR3 coding sequence is TGTGCCAGCAGCCTGACCCTACAGGGCTACGAGCAGTACTTC. Its protein is CASSLTLQGYEQYF.

The chain employs TRBV18 and TRBJ1-1; possible D gene TRBD1, 5 bases. Germline V gene lookup returns CDR1 KGHSH and CDR2 LQKENI. The germline V and J ends were trimmed by 3 bases and 1 base, with 15 bases remaining between them. The length of the CDR3 is 16 residues. The CDR3: CASSPQSRAPNTEAFF. The CDR3 DNA sequence: TGTGCCAGCTCACCCCAATCCAGGGCCCCGAACACTGAAGCTTTCTTT.